This T cell receptor beta chain derives from a study of CD8+ T cells in alopecia areata. Notes on the study in general: Lesional scalp, notably in alopecia totalis/universalis, had clonality above that of normal scalp. Scalp data also include sequences from resident alphabeta T cells of normal skin.

This clone appeared a few times. Its matching antigen is unknown. Both CD4+ and CD8+ T cells were separated by sorting PBMCs. The ends were cut back, 0 bases at V and 7 bases at J, with 11 bases in the middle. This CDR3 is 15 amino acids long. Per the germline V gene, CDR1 is SGHRS and CDR2 is YFSETQ. Reverse transcription of extracted RNA yielded cDNA, which provided the sequencing template. Using immunoSEQ multiplex PCR, the repertoire was profiled, and TCRdb retains in-frame clones only, with some absent. The table includes 98,000 or so clones, approximately 59% detected once. The rearrangement joins TRBV5-1 to TRBJ1-6, with no clear D. The sample taken for sequencing was CD8+ T cells sorted from blood. This TCR came from a human donor in good health. CDR3 DNA sequence: TGCGCCAGCAGCTTGGGGGTCAGCCCGAATTCACCCCTCCACTTT. The encoded protein is CASSLGVSPNSPLHF. The full variable domain, with the rest looked up from reference TRBV5-1 and TRBJ1-6, is KAGVTQTPRYLIKTRGQQVTLSCSPISGHRSVSWYQQTPGQGLQFLFEYFSETQRNKGNFPGRFSGRQFSNSRSEMNVSTLELGDSALYLCASSLGVSPNSPLHFGNGTRLTVT.